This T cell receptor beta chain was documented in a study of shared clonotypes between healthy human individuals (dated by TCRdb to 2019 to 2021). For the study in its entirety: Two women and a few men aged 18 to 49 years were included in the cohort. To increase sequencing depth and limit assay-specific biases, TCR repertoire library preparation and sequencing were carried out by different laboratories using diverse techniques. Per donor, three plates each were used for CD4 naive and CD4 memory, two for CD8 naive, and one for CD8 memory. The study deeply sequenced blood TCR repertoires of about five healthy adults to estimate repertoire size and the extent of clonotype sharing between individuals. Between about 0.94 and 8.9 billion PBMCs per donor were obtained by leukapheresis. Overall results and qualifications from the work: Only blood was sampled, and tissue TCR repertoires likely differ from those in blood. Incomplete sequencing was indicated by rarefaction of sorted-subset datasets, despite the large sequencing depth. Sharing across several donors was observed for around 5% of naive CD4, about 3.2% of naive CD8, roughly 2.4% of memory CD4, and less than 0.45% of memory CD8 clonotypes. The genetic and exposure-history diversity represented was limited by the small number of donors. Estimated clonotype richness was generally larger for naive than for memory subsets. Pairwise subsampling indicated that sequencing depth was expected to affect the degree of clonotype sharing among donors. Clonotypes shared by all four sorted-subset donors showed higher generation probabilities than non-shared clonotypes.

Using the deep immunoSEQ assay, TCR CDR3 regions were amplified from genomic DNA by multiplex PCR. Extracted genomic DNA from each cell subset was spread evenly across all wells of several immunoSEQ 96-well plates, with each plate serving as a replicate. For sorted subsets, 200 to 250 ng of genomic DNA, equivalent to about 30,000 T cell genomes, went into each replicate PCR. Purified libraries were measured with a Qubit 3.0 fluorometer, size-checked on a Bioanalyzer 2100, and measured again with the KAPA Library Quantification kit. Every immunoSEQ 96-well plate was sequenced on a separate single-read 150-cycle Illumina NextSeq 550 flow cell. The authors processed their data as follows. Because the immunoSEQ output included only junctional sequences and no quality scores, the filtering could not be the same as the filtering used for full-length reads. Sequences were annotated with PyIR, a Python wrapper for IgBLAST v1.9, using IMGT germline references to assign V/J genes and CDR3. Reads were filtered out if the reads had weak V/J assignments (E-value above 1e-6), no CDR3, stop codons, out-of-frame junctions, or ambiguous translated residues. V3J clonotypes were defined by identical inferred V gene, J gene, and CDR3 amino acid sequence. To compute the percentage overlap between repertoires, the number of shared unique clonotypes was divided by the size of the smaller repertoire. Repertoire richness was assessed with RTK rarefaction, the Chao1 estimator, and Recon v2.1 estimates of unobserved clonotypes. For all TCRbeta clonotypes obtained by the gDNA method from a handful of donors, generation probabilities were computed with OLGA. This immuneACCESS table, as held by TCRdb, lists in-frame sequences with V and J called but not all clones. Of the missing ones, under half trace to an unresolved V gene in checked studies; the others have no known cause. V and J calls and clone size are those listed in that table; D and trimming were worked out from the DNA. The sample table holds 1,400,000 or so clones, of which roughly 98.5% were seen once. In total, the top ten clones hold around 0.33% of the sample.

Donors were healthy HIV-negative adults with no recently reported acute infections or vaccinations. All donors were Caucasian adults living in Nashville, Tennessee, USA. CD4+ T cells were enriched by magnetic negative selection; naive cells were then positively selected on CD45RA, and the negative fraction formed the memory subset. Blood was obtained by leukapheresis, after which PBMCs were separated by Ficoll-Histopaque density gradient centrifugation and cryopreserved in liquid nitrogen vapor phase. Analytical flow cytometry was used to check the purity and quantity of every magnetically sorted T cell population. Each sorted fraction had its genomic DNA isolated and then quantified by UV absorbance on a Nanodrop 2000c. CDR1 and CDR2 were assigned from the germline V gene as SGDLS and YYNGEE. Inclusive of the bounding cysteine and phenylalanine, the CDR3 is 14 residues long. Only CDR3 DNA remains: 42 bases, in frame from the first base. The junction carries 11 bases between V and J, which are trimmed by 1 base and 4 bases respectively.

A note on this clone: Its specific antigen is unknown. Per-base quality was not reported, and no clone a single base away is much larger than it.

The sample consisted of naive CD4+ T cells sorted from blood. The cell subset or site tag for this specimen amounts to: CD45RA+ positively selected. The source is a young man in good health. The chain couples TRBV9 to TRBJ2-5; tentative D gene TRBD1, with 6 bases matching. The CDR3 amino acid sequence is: CASSVSGVGETQYF. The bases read TGTGCCAGCAGCGTATCAGGGGTCGGAGAGACCCAGTACTTC.